This T cell receptor beta chain originates from a study of blood T cell repertoires in COVID-19. In the authors' methods: Counts of nucleated cells, estimated from reference gene primer amplification, were obtained. Clones were read by immunoSEQ multiplex PCR, and TCRdb kept only the in-frame ones, dropping some. Clone size and the V and J calls come from that table; the DNA yielded D and trimming. The sample records about 140,000 clones, about 75% being singletons. With V trimmed by 6 bases and J by 1 base, 10 bases remained unmatched. The germline CDR1 and CDR2 sequences are LNHDA and SQIVND (reference sequence). The CDR3 runs 17 residues.

The receptor was derived from a woman in her 50s who had recovered from COVID-19. The chain has TRBV19 and TRBJ2-4; 9 bases fit TRBD2. The material sequenced was PBMCs or T cells enriched from blood (not recorded which). CDR3 sequence (DNA): TGTGCCAGTAGCTTTAGCGCTAGCGGGGAGGCCAAAAACATTCAGTACTTC. Translating gives CASSFSASGEAKNIQYF.